Below are 26 T cell receptor beta chains sequenced from a single sample in a study of a mutant IDH1 vaccine in newly diagnosed glioma. Libraries were prepared by immunoSEQ multiplex PCR; TCRdb keeps only in-frame clonotypes and omits some of them. The data hold tens of thousands of clones, with 80% to 95% observed a single time. Specified time point: week 23, last vaccination. The vaccine gave 300 ug of a 20-mer mutant IDH1 peptide subcutaneously per dose. These receptors have no known antigen. The sequences come from PBMCs, collected from a glioma patient whose treatment included an IDH1 peptide vaccine. Receptors were obtained from a man aged 50 or older with glioma.

In this sample, this clone turned up a few times. The CDR3 sequence: CASSLRDIISSQHF. Here the CDR3 DNA reads TGTGCCAGCAGCCTCCGGGACATTATCAGTTCCCAGCATTTT. This sequence joins TRBV11-3 and TRBJ1-5, with D perhaps matching TRBD1 (6 bases). The germline gives CDR1 SGHNT, CDR2 YENEEA. The CDR3 has 14 residues. V was shortened by 5 bases and J by 11 bases, with 19 bases between the two germline ends.

The V call is TRBV7-2, the J call TRBJ1-1, with a tentative D call TRBD1 (6 bases). Germline V gene lookup returns CDR1 SGHTA and CDR2 FQGNSA. Trimming pared 1 base from V and 4 bases from J, leaving 13 bases between. The CDR3 is 15 residues long. CDR3 nucleotides: TGTGCCAGCAGCTTAGGAAGGGGCAGGGGCACTGAAGCTTTCTTT. Its protein is CASSLGRGRGTEAFF.

J is TRBJ2-7 and V is TRBV7-9, with 7 bases that match TRBD1. The V gene's germline CDR1 is SEHNR and CDR2 FQNEAQ (reference sequence). The CDR3 contains 14 residues. Unmatched junction bases numbered 7, after V lost 5 bases and J lost 3 bases. DNA for the CDR3: TGTGCCAGCAGCGGTGGGACAGAGTACTACGAGCAGTACTTC. It translates to CASSGGTEYYEQYF.

V usage is TRBV5-3 and J usage is TRBJ2-2, with 8 bases matching TRBD2. TRBV5-3 is identified as an open reading frame with a role that is uncertain. The CDR3 sequence is 16 residues long. Losses at the gene ends were 9 bases for V and 7 bases for J; bases not matched to a gene: 17. In DNA form, the CDR3 reads TGTGCCACCCCGTCTCTCAAGCGGGAGTACGGCGGGGAGCTGTTTTTT. Translating gives CATPSLKREYGGELFF.

The V call is TRBV7-8, the J call TRBJ1-4; 12 positions agree with TRBD1. This CDR3 region has 18 residues. Germline lookup yields CDR1 SGHVS and CDR2 FQNEAQ. V lost 5 bases to trimming and J lost 2 bases; unmatched junction nucleotides: 9. This chain's CDR3 is CASSLRDRGRGTNEKLFF. The CDR3 region has the DNA TGTGCCAGCAGCCTGAGGGACAGGGGGCGCGGGACTAATGAAAAACTGTTTTTT.

The chain joins TRBV18 to TRBJ2-7; 9 positions agree with TRBD2. Germline V gene lookup returns CDR1 KGHSH and CDR2 LQKENI. With 1 base clipped from V and 6 bases from J, the junction kept 10 bases outside the gene matches. The CDR3 is 16 residues long. The CDR3 coding sequence is TGTGCCAGCTCACCACGGGAAATAGCGGGAGTTGGCGAGCAGTACTTC. Translated: CASSPREIAGVGEQYF.

This chain uses TRBV7-2 with TRBJ2-3; 8 nucleotides match TRBD2. CDR3 length: 16 amino acids. V trimming: 7 bases; J trimming: 0 bases; junction bases outside the gene matches: 9. Germline CDR1 and CDR2: SGHTA and FQGNSA. CDR3 amino acids: CASKATLAGSTDTQYF. DNA of the CDR3: TGTGCCAGCAAGGCTACGTTAGCGGGGAGCACAGATACGCAGTATTTT.

The chain links TRBV5-6 to TRBJ1-2, with D possibly matching TRBD1 (6 bases). The CDR3 spans 11 residues. In germline, CDR1 is SGHDT, CDR2 YYEEEE. Trimming left V 5 bases short and J 4 bases short, with 6 bases between. The CDR3: CASRGGYGYTF. The CDR3 DNA sequence: TGTGCCAGCAGAGGGGGCTATGGCTACACCTTC.

The V and J genes are TRBV7-2 and TRBJ1-5; the D is unclear. The germline gives CDR1 SGHTA, CDR2 FQGNSA. This CDR3 comprises 15 residues. The V and J ends lost 0 bases and 4 bases respectively, with 10 bases between them. The CDR3 loop reads CASSLALAPNQPQHF. The CDR3 nucleotides are TGTGCCAGCAGCTTAGCGCTGGCACCTAATCAGCCCCAGCATTTT.

The chain uses TRBV4-2 and TRBJ1-2; D gene ambiguous. This CDR3 has 13 amino acids. V shed 3 bases and J shed 4 bases, with 9 bases lying between them. The germline V gene encodes CDR1 LGHNA and CDR2 YNFKEQ. This CDR3 reads CASSHETFYGYTF. CDR3 bases: TGTGCCAGCAGCCACGAAACTTTCTATGGCTACACCTTC.

V usage is TRBV4-1 and J usage is TRBJ1-3, with TRBD1 identical over 10 bases. From germline, CDR1 is MGHRA and CDR2 YSYEKL. The length of the CDR3 is 19 residues. Trimming removed 0 bases from V and 2 bases from J; junction bases left unmatched: 10. The CDR3 coding sequence is TGCGCCAGCAGCCAAGATGGGAGACAGGGGGCGCTTCCTGGAAACACCATATATTTT. Its translation is CASSQDGRQGALPGNTIYF.

This chain uses TRBV10-3 with TRBJ2-1; 8 bases map to TRBD2. With 3 bases clipped from V and 3 bases from J, the junction kept 10 bases outside the gene matches. The CDR3 loop spans 17 amino acids. In germline, CDR1 is ENHRY, CDR2 SYGVKD. CDR3 loop: CAISDLVRGANYNEQFF. The CDR3 nucleotides read TGTGCCATCAGTGATTTGGTGCGGGGGGCAAACTACAATGAGCAGTTCTTC.

The rearrangement links TRBV13 to TRBJ2-7; 7 bases are shared with TRBD2. V lost 2 bases and J lost 2; bases outside the gene matches: 3. Per the germline V gene, CDR1 is PRHDT and CDR2 is FYEKMQ (reference sequence). The CDR3 has 14 residues. For the CDR3, the DNA is TGTGCCAGCAGCTTATCTGCGGGGGCCTACGAGCAGTACTTC. It is translated as CASSLSAGAYEQYF.

This chain uses TRBV7-8 with TRBJ2-1; 8 bases map to TRBD2. The junction had 9 bases not matched to a gene; V was cut back by 3 bases and J by 8 bases. The CDR3 spans 15 residues. Germline CDR1 and CDR2: SGHVS and FQNEAQ. This CDR3 is CASSLRAGVVYEQFF. The CDR3, as DNA: TGTGCCAGCAGCTTGAGAGCGGGAGTTGTGTATGAGCAGTTCTTC.

This clone was seen a single time. This chain uses TRBV5-1 with TRBJ2-3; the D is unclear. With 5 bases removed from V and 0 bases from J, the gap between germline ends came to 10 bases. The CDR3 is 14 residues long. Germline V gene data show CDR1 as SGHRS and CDR2 as YFSETQ. As DNA, the CDR3 is TGCGCCAGCAGAGCGACTCCCAGCACAGATACGCAGTATTTT. This codes for CASRATPSTDTQYF.

V and J are TRBV9 and TRBJ2-2; 8 nucleotides line up with TRBD1. The CDR3 is 14 amino acids. Germline values: CDR1 SGDLS, CDR2 YYNGEE. V lost 0 bases, J lost 7 bases, and 2 bases stayed unmatched. CDR3 sequence: CASSVEQGGGELFF. The CDR3 coding sequence is TGTGCCAGCAGCGTAGAACAGGGGGGCGGGGAGCTGTTTTTT.

The J gene is TRBJ1-4, the V gene TRBV5-6; 7 bases match TRBD1. Germline CDR1 is SGHDT and CDR2 is YYEEEE. This CDR3 comprises 14 residues. The V and J ends lost 0 bases and 8 bases, in that order; junction bases with no gene match: 4. As DNA, the CDR3 is TGTGCCAGCAGCTTGGACAGGGGTTGGGAAAAACTGTTTTTT. Translating it yields CASSLDRGWEKLFF.

To note about this clone: Compared with germline, one end of the junction differs, possibly owing to a read error. This chain connects TRBV13 to TRBJ2-1, with D perhaps assigned TRBD1 or TRBD2 (6 bases each). There are 15 residues in the CDR3. CDR1 is PRHDT and CDR2 is FYEKMQ in the germline V gene (reference sequence). The DNA of the CDR3 is TGTGCCAGCAGCGTAGGGGGGACCAGGGGCAATGAGCAGTTCTTC. This codes for CASSVGGTRGNEQFF. The full variable domain, rest sourced from reference TRBV13 and TRBJ2-1, is AAGVIQSPRHLIKEKRETATLKCYPIPRHDTVYWYQQGPGQDPQFLISFYEKMQSDKGSIPDRFSAQQFSDYHSELNMSSLELGDSALYFCASSVGGTRGNEQFFGPGTRLTVL.

This chain joins TRBV5-4 and TRBJ1-3; D is unclear. CDR3 length equals 14 residues. Trimming left V 3 bases short and J 4 bases short, with 11 bases between. CDR1 and CDR2 from the germline V gene are SGHNT and YYREEE (reference sequence). The CDR3 nucleotides are TGTGCCAGCAGCTCACGGACGGAGGGAAACACCATATATTTT. It encodes CASSSRTEGNTIYF. The complete variable domain, with remaining parts taken from reference TRBV5-4 and TRBJ1-3, reads ETGVTQSPTHLIKTRGQQVTLRCSSQSGHNTVSWYQQALGQGPQFIFQYYREEENGRGNFPPRFSGLQFPNYSSELNVNALELDDSALYLCASSSRTEGNTIYFGEGSWLTVV.

This clone was counted a few times. This chain connects TRBV5-3 to TRBJ1-4, with a weak D call TRBD1 (5 bases). TRBV5-3 is labeled an ORF, and its function is uncertain. Trimming removed 6 bases from V and 7 bases from J, with 13 bases in between. The CDR3 extends over 13 amino acids. CDR3 in amino acids: CARTHRTSEKLFF. In DNA, the CDR3 is TGTGCCAGAACCCACAGGACGAGTGAAAAACTGTTTTTT.

This clone has more than one count but fewer than ten. The CDR3 region is CASSLVSQGYQQYF. The CDR3 coding sequence is TGTGCCAGCAGCTTAGTGTCCCAGGGCTATCAGCAGTACTTC. The chain uses TRBV7-8 and TRBJ2-7, with D possibly being TRBD1 (5 bases). This CDR3 spans 14 amino acids. Germline V gene lookup returns CDR1 SGHVS and CDR2 FQNEAQ. V lost 1 base, J lost 8 bases, and 15 bases lay in between. Full variable domain (rest looked up from reference TRBV7-8 and TRBJ2-7): GAGVSQSPRYKVAKRGQDVALRCDPISGHVSLFWYQQALGQGPEFLTYFQNEAQLDKSGLPSDRFFAERPEGSVSTLKIQRTQQEDSAVYLCASSLVSQGYQQYFGPGTRLTVT.

V usage is TRBV7-2 and J usage is TRBJ1-5; no clear D. CDR3 length equals 15 residues. Deletions cut 2 bases from V and 1 base from J, with 9 bases between. Germline CDR1 reads SGHTA; CDR2 reads FQGNSA. The CDR3 nucleotides are TGTGCCAGCAGCTTAAGGTGGCAGAGCAATCAGCCCCAGCATTTT. Amino acid sequence: CASSLRWQSNQPQHF.

CDR3 nucleotide sequence: TGTGCCTGGAGTGTACGTAATAGGCAGTTCTTC. Translating gives CAWSVRNRQFF. V usage is TRBV30 and J usage is TRBJ2-1; unclear D gene. Per germline, CDR1 GTSNPN and CDR2 SVGIG (reference sequence). This CDR3 spans 11 amino acids. V lost 0 bases and J 12 bases, leaving 9 bases between the germline ends.

In its sample, this clone was seen once. The chain employs TRBV27 and TRBJ2-7; 7 nucleotides agree with TRBD2. Looked up from germline, CDR1 is MNHEY and CDR2 is SMNVEV (reference sequence). V lost 0 bases, J lost 0 bases, and 2 bases stayed unmatched. The CDR3 totals 15 residues. The CDR3 is CASSLSRGSSYEQYF. In DNA form, the CDR3 reads TGTGCCAGCAGTTTATCCCGCGGGAGCTCCTACGAGCAGTACTTC.

The genes are TRBV13 and TRBJ2-3; the match to TRBD1 covers 9 bases. Unmatched junction bases numbered 7, after V lost 5 bases and J lost 4 bases. The germline CDR1 and CDR2 sequences are PRHDT and FYEKMQ (reference sequence). The CDR3 has 15 residues. The CDR3 here is CASSQQGALADTQYF. The CDR3 coding sequence is TGTGCCAGCAGCCAACAGGGGGCTCTTGCAGATACGCAGTATTTT.

The chain recombines TRBV19 with TRBJ1-1; D is perhaps TRBD1 (5 bases). Trimming stripped 7 bases from V and 0 bases from J, with 18 bases between. The CDR3 runs 16 residues. CDR1 and CDR2 from the germline V gene are LNHDA and SQIVND (reference sequence). The CDR3: CASKYQAGRMNTEAFF. CDR3 sequence (DNA): TGTGCCAGTAAGTATCAGGCAGGGCGTATGAACACTGAAGCTTTCTTT. Using reference TRBV19 and TRBJ1-1 for the parts outside the CDR3, the full variable domain is DGGITQSPKYLFRKEGQNVTLSCEQNLNHDAMYWYRQDPGQGLRLIYYSQIVNDFQKGDIAEGYSVSREKKESFPLTVTSAQKNPTAFYLCASKYQAGRMNTEAFFGQGTRLTVV.